The sample holds one count of the clone carrying this T cell receptor beta chain. Each CDR3 protein is one row after TCRdb ran MiXCR on the reads. The table shows about 530,000 distinct CDR3 sequences, with less than 30% occurring only once. This specimen comes from a study of T cell repertoires in cytomegalovirus infection. Looking at the study overall: Public TCR beta signatures were indicative of both CMV infection and a matching HLA type.

The sample was PBMCs. The receptor was derived from a human donor in good health (CMV status not recorded). Some clones in this sample may be carry-over from other donors' samples.

CDR3 bases: TGCGCCAGCAGCCCCCAGGACAGAAACACCGGGGAGCTGTTTTTT. As protein: CASSPQDRNTGELFF. This chain uses TRBV4-3 with TRBJ2-2, with D possibly TRBD1 on 6 matching bases. Deletions cut 4 bases from V and 2 bases from J, with 11 bases between. This CDR3 comprises 15 residues. Germline CDR1 LGHNA, CDR2 YSLEER.